These 3 T cell receptor beta chains were all obtained from the same sample, sequenced in a study of cytomegalovirus exposure and HLA in healthy donors. A multiplex PCR was run with 60 Vbeta primers and 13 Jbeta primers. Generated by immunoSEQ multiplex PCR, the TCRdb table keeps only in-frame clones and is missing some. The data contain 110,000 or so clones, 65% to 75% of them singletons. Sequenced input: PBMCs. Receptors were obtained from a woman aged 40 to 50 in good health and CMV-seropositive.

The CDR3 is CASSRTSGQVTDTQYF. CDR3 nucleotide sequence: TGTGCCAGCAGCCGGACTAGCGGGCAAGTAACGGATACGCAGTATTTT. The chain combines TRBV14 with TRBJ2-3, with 11 bases aligning to TRBD2. The CDR3 totals 16 residues. V lost 4 bases and J lost 6; bases outside the gene matches: 9. Germline CDR1 and CDR2: SGHDN and FVKESK.

The J gene is TRBJ2-7, the V gene TRBV5-4; D ambiguous. Per germline, CDR1 SGHNT and CDR2 YYREEE (reference sequence). This CDR3 contains 13 residues. V dropped 0 bases and J dropped 5 bases, with 9 bases sitting between them. The CDR3 region has the DNA TGTGCCAGCAGCTTGGCCTCGAGGAACGAGCAGTACTTC. Amino acids: CASSLASRNEQYF.

V gene TRBV7-2 combines with J gene TRBJ2-1; 9 positions agree with TRBD2. V trimming: 1 base; J trimming: 7 bases; junction bases outside the gene matches: 8. From germline, CDR1 is SGHTA and CDR2 FQGNSA. The CDR3 consists of 16 residues. The CDR3 is CASSLDGGGARNEQFF. The CDR3 DNA sequence: TGTGCCAGCAGCTTAGACGGCGGGGGGGCAAGAAATGAGCAGTTCTTC.